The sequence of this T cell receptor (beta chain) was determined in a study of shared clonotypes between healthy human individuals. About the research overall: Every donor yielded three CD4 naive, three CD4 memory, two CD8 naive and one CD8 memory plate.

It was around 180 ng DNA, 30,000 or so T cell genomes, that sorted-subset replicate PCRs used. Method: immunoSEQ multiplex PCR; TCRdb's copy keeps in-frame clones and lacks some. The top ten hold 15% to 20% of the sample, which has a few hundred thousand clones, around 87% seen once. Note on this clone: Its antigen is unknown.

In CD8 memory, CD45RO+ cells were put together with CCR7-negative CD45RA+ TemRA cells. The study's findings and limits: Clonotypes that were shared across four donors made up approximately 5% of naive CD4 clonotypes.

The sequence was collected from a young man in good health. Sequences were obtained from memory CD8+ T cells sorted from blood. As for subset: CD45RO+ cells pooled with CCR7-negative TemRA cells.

CDR3 region: CASSLEGADTEAFF. For the CDR3, the DNA is TGTGCCAGCAGCTTAGAAGGGGCGGACACTGAAGCTTTCTTT. The chain uses TRBV7-6 and TRBJ1-1; TRBD1 is a possible D gene (5 bases). This CDR3 has 14 residues. The V end was cut by 1 base, the J end by 3 bases, with 9 bases between. Germline assignment: CDR1 SGHVS and CDR2 FNYEAQ. Combining the CDR3 with reference TRBV7-6 and TRBJ1-1 gives the whole variable domain GAGVSQSPRYKVTKRGQDVALRCDPISGHVSLYWYRQALGQGPEFLTYFNYEAQQDKSGLPNDRFSAERPEGSISTLTIQRTEQRDSAMYRCASSLEGADTEAFFGQGTRLTVV.